This TCR beta chain stems from a study of T cells after yellow fever vaccination. Across the whole study: Preparation of fractions with low cell numbers was performed using SMART-Seq v4 Ultra Low Input.

V lost 5 bases to trimming and J lost 4 bases, with 8 bases between them. Germline V gene sequence: CDR1 SGHRS, CDR2 YFSETQ. The CDR3 extends over 12 amino acids. General study findings and limits: Reappearance after the booster was observed for most primary-vaccination clones (around 96% CD4, almost 90% CD8). Though it reached lower strength, the secondary response hit its peak faster, day 5 versus 15.

The authors made TCR cDNA by 5'RACE template switching, adding a universal primer site and UMIs. Using its own MiXCR run on the 5' RACE reads, TCRdb lists one record per CDR3 protein. The repertoire has some 500,000 distinct CDR3 sequences, about 13% of them found once; the top ten carry roughly an eighth. A few counts support this clonotype. Its antigen remains unidentified. The input for sequencing was PBMCs, taken on the day of the yellow fever booster vaccination. The chain is built from TRBV5-1 and TRBJ2-3; D remains ambiguous. The sequence was collected from a man aged 25 to 45 who received the YFV17D yellow fever vaccine. The CDR3 loop is CASSSDPDTQYF. Here the CDR3 DNA reads TGCGCCAGCAGTTCGGACCCAGATACGCAGTATTTT.